This T cell receptor beta chain was captured in a study of PD-1 blockade in classical Hodgkin lymphoma. The CDR3 is 15 residues long. The trim removed 4 bases at V and 8 bases at J, leaving 10 bases unmatched. CDR1 is MDHEN, CDR2 SYDVKM, per germline. The patients all showed relapse after autologous stem cell transplantation, while their brentuximab vedotin exposure varied. Classification of best responses gave complete response, partial response or progressive disease. Points on this clone: Antigen specificity is unknown.

Produced via immunoSEQ multiplex PCR; TCRdb's table is partial and in-frame only. The sample lists some 90,000 clones, about 93% occurring once. Regarding the study as a whole: Reports described newly diagnosed patients as having lower baseline TCR diversity than healthy donors. Diversity similar to that of newly diagnosed patients was seen at baseline in complete responders.

The chain combines TRBV28 with TRBJ2-4; TRBD2 matches at 8 bases. This TCR derives from a human donor with classical Hodgkin lymphoma. This sample comprised peripheral blood mononuclear cells (PBMCs), obtained before the second cycle of nivolumab. CDR3 sequence (DNA): TGTGCCAGCAGTTGGCACGGGGGGGGAGCGGACATTCAGTACTTC. As protein: CASSWHGGGADIQYF.